This T cell receptor beta chain is drawn from a study of blood T cell repertoires in COVID-19. Study summary: Italy, Spain and the United States were the sources of the convalescent and acute COVID-19 samples. From T cells, B-cell-depleted T cells, or PBMCs came the material, which was cDNA or gDNA.

The V end was cut by 2 bases, the J end by 5 bases, with 13 bases between. This CDR3 has 15 amino acids. CDR1 SGHTA and CDR2 FQGNSA come from the germline V gene. As processed by the authors: Scientists estimated how many nucleated cells there were by amplifying reference gene primers. TCRdb's copy holds only in-frame clones and misses some; the assay was immunoSEQ multiplex PCR. The D gene and trimming were derived from the DNA, and the V and J assignments and clone size from that table. The profile shows 100,000 or so clones, approximately 90% of them singletons. The chain joins TRBV7-2 to TRBJ2-1; tentatively, D is TRBD2 (5 bases). The sequence came from a human donor with active COVID-19. The donor label of this sample is uncertain. The specimen sequenced was peripheral blood. The CDR3 sequence is CASSLNPEGNNEQFF. The CDR3 DNA reads TGTGCCAGCAGCTTAAATCCTGAGGGAAACAATGAGCAGTTCTTC.